The present T cell receptor (beta chain) was sequenced within a study of cytomegalovirus exposure and HLA in healthy donors. The wider study: Across about 400 genotyped donors, over 70% landed in the Caucasian-associated ancestry cluster. Study conclusions and caveats: More than 15,000 TCR beta sequences were associated with HLA alleles at 0.05 false discovery rate in a later analysis. The HLA-A and HLA-B alleles of most subjects were reportedly predicted accurately from TCR beta sequences.

About this clone: The antigen is undetermined.

PCR employed 60 Vbeta and 13 Jbeta primers. Using immunoSEQ multiplex PCR, the repertoire was profiled, and TCRdb retains in-frame clones only, with some absent. The top ten clones hold approximately 1.7% of a sample with about 150,000 clones, around 57% of them seen once. The sample was PBMCs. The origin of this receptor is a male donor in good health and CMV-seronegative.

Written as DNA, the CDR3 is TGTGCCATCAGTGAGTTGGGGACAGCTAACTACGAGCAGTACTTC. It specifies CAISELGTANYEQYF. The chain uses TRBV10-3 and TRBJ2-7, with TRBD1 matching over 7 bases. From germline, CDR1 is ENHRY and CDR2 SYGVKD. This CDR3 is built from 15 residues. V shed 1 base and J 3 bases; nucleotides not matched to a gene: 6.